The T cell receptor beta chain described here comes from a study of blood T cell repertoires in COVID-19 (dated by TCRdb to about 2020). Regarding the study in general: The collaborator samples originated in the United States, Italy and Spain and spanned the acute and convalescent phases of COVID-19. The prospective study material was composed of cDNA or gDNA derived from T cells, B-cell-depleted T cells, or PBMCs. Subjects who had been exposed to COVID-19, were actively infected with it, or had recovered from it provided the deeply sampled blood TCRbeta repertoires that made up the dataset. A freely available public database, intended as a resource for researchers studying the immune response to SARS-CoV-2, is where the repertoires were released. Samples were obtained from the ongoing ImmuneRACE study (first 160 participants) and from 1,254 subjects provided by 6 global collaborators. The sample metadata nearly always contained a de-identified subject ID, COVID-19 status, age in years and sex. Where available, HLA class I and class II types were taken from metadata supplied by the sample provider and were not determined by assay-based typing.

V is clipped by 6 bases and J by 11 bases, and the sequence between their germline boundaries is 11 bases long. Its CDR3 holds 12 amino acids, cysteine through phenylalanine. The read is trimmed to its CDR3 DNA, 36 bases read in frame from base 1. CDR1 and CDR2 are read off the germline V gene as SNHLY and FYNNEI. Each collaborating institution followed its own protocols to collect whole blood in K2EDTA tubes. For TCRbeta analysis, collaborators shipped samples in one of three forms: frozen whole blood, isolated PBMCs, or DNA extracted from either of those sample types. Here is what the overall study found, with its caveats: Clinical and demographic metadata were provided uncurated, with the amount varying by source and participant.

TCRbeta CDR3 regions were amplified from genomic DNA by means of the immunoSEQ Assay, a bias-controlled multiplex PCR. As for the authors' bioinformatics: The number of nucleated cells in each sample was estimated from the amplification of reference gene primers within the assay. Sequence reads were collapsed and filtered to measure the absolute abundance of every unique TCRbeta CDR3 rearrangement. For each sample, productive Simpson clonality was calculated as the square root of Simpson's diversity index across productive rearrangements. Drawn from immuneACCESS, this table holds only the in-frame rearrangements with V and J called that TCRdb kept. Clones are partly lost; checked studies trace under half to an unresolved V gene and leave the rest unexplained. V, J and clone size derive from that table, while D and trimming were established from the DNA sequence. This sample is represented by tens of thousands of clones; 89% of them were singletons. Clones ranked in the top ten supply approximately 1.3% of the sample.

A note on this clone: No antigen is known for it. Base qualities are not recorded, but no much larger clone differs from it by a single base.

The chain joins TRBV2 to TRBJ1-6, with a tentative D gene TRBD1 over 5 matching bases. This clonotype was sampled from a man aged 60 to 69 with acute or convalescent COVID-19. Specimen: peripheral blood. The CDR3 loop reads CASSPWGAPLHF. The nucleotide sequence is given as TGTGCCAGCAGCCCTTGGGGGGCACCCCTCCACTTT.